A selection of T cell receptor beta chains follows, all from one sample in a study of OX40 agonist ivuxolimab in advanced cancers. Sequenced by immunoSEQ multiplex PCR; TCRdb stores in-frame clones only, minus some. The repertoire holds about 13,000 clones, less than 90% seen once, with over 35% in the top ten. The sample was CD4+ or CD8+ T cells sorted from blood, taken in a trial of the OX40 agonist ivuxolimab. The receptor source for this set is an adult with an advanced solid tumor such as melanoma, head and neck, liver or kidney cancer. Both conserved end residues are part of each CDR3. The D gene is left open where the match is weak. Not every row has a clone size; where given, it reads once, few, many or a size class.

TRBJ1-5 | . | . | TRBV30 | TGTGCCTGGAGTGCGGTGGGATTCATCAATAGCAATCAGCCCCAGCATTTT | CAWSAVGFINSNQPQHF
TRBJ1-3 | . | . | TRBV4-1 | TGCGCCAGCAGCCAACAGGGTGTCGCCATATATTTT | CASSQQGVAIYF
TRBJ2-2 | . | . | TRBV6-1 | TGTGCCAGCAGTGAAATCCTCGGGGAGCTGTTTTTT | CASSEILGELFF
TRBJ2-1 | few | TRBD1 | TRBV12-5 | TGTGCTAGTGGACCCGGGACAGCGACCTACAATGAGCAGTTCTTC | CASGPGTATYNEQFF
TRBJ2-3 | . | . | TRBV11-2 | TGTGCCAGCAGCTTAGAGTGGAGGTCGGCAGATACGCAGTATTTT | CASSLEWRSADTQYF
TRBJ2-1 | . | . | TRBV7-3 | TGTGCCAGCAGCTTAAACGGGGAGCGTGGATTAGGTTACAATGAGCAGTTCTTC | CASSLNGERGLGYNEQFF
TRBJ1-2 | . | TRBD1 | TRBV9 | TGTGCCAGCAGCGTAGACGCAGGGGGCAACTATGGCTACACCTTC | CASSVDAGGNYGYTF
TRBJ1-6 | . | TRBD1 | TRBV11-1 | TGTGCCAGCAGCCGGACAGGGAATAATTCACCCCTCCACTTT | CASSRTGNNSPLHF
TRBJ1-2 | once | . | TRBV13 | TGTGCCAGCAGCCCAACGGGGCCTCTAAGGGATGGCTACACCTTC | CASSPTGPLRDGYTF
TRBJ1-6 | . | . | TRBV30 | TGTGCCTGGAGTCGGGGGGCCCCCTCCTATAATTCACCCCTCCACTTT | CAWSRGAPSYNSPLHF
TRBJ1-5 | . | TRBD1 | TRBV5-6 | TGTGCCAGCAGTTTTACCCTGGGACAGACGAATAGCAATCAGCCCCAGCATTTT | CASSFTLGQTNSNQPQHF
TRBJ2-7 | once | . | TRBV5-6 | TGTGCCAGCAGCTTGGCCCCTAACGAGCAGTACTTC | CASSLAPNEQYF
TRBJ2-1 | . | . | TRBV10-1 | TGCGCCAGCAGTGAGTCGGGTAAGGGGAACCTTTACAATGAGCAGTTCTTC | CASSESGKGNLYNEQFF
TRBJ2-3 | . | . | TRBV5-1 | TGCGCCAGCAGCTTGTGGGACGGGAGCCCAACAGATACGCAGTATTTT | CASSLWDGSPTDTQYF
TRBJ1-2 | . | . | TRBV5-6 | TGTGCCAGCAGCTTGGAGGGGATCCGAGGCTACACCTTC | CASSLEGIRGYTF
TRBJ2-1 | . | TRBD2 | TRBV5-5 | TGTGCCAGCAGCTCTCGGACTAGCGGGCTTTATTCAACCTACAATGAGCAGTTCTTC | CASSSRTSGLYSTYNEQFF
TRBJ2-7 | once | . | TRBV7-9 | TGTGCCAGCAGCTTGGGGGCCTACGAGCAGTACTTC | CASSLGAYEQYF
TRBJ2-7 | . | TRBD1 | TRBV5-1 | TGCGCCAGCAGGTCGACAGGGGCGCTCTACGAGCAGTACTTC | CASRSTGALYEQYF
TRBJ2-7 | . | . | TRBV28 | TGTGCCAGCAGTTTGGGGACCACGGGTTACTACGAGCAGTACTTC | CASSLGTTGYYEQYF
TRBJ2-7 | . | . | TRBV6-5 | TGTGCCAGCAGCCCGATGGGATACGAGCAGTACTTC | CASSPMGYEQYF
TRBJ1-5 | . | . | TRBV15 | TGTGCCACCGGGGGCAGTAATCAGCCCCAGCATTTT | CATGGSNQPQHF
TRBJ1-5 | few | . | TRBV30 | TGTGCCTGGAGTGGGGGGGGCAATCAGCCCCAGCATTTT | CAWSGGGNQPQHF
TRBJ2-5 | . | . | TRBV29-1 | TGCAGCGGCGCGACGGGGTGGGATTCTGAGACCCAGTACTTC | CSGATGWDSETQYF
TRBJ2-3 | . | . | TRBV15 | TGTGCCACCAGCAGAGATTGGGGCGGCCATACGGGGGAAGATACGCAGTATTTT | CATSRDWGGHTGEDTQYF
TRBJ1-4 | . | . | TRBV5-1 | TGCGCCAGCAGCTCGGAGGTTGCCCTTAATGAAAAACTGTTTTTT | CASSSEVALNEKLFF
TRBJ1-3 | . | . | TRBV6-5 | TGTGCCAGCAGTTACTCACGGTCCGGAAACACCATATATTTT | CASSYSRSGNTIYF
TRBJ2-7 | . | . | TRBV9 | TGTGCCAGCAGCCCGAGCGTCATCCCTTACGAGCAGTACTTC | CASSPSVIPYEQYF
TRBJ2-7 | . | . | TRBV21-1 | TGTGCCAGCAGCAAAGAGGGAATTTCCTACGAGCAGTACTTC | CASSKEGISYEQYF
TRBJ1-1 | . | TRBD1 | TRBV28 | TGTGCCAGCAGTTTATTGCCCGGGACAGCATTAACTGATAACACGAACACTGAAGCTTTCTTT | CASSLLPGTALTDNTNTEAFF
TRBJ1-4 | . | . | TRBV6-6 | TGTGCCAGCAGTTACTCGGCGGCGAAAAAACTGTTTTTT | CASSYSAAKKLFF
TRBJ2-7 | . | . | TRBV7-2 | TGTGCCAGCAGCCCGGGAACAGGCGGCGAGCAGTACTTC | CASSPGTGGEQYF
TRBJ1-2 | . | TRBD1 | TRBV30 | TGTGCCTGGGACAGGGAGTCGAACTATGGCTACACCTTC | CAWDRESNYGYTF
TRBJ1-5 | few | . | TRBV13 | TGTGCCAGCAGTGAGCGGGGGCTAATGAAGAATCAGCCCCAGCATTTT | CASSERGLMKNQPQHF
TRBJ1-4 | . | TRBD1 | TRBV28 | TGTGCCAGCAGTCCGGGACAGGGGGCGGAAAAACTGTTTTTT | CASSPGQGAEKLFF
TRBJ2-1 | . | TRBD1 | TRBV9 | TGTGCCAGCAGCGTAGCCCGAACAGGGGGCGCGTACAATGAGCAGTTCTTC | CASSVARTGGAYNEQFF
TRBJ2-7 | . | TRBD2 | TRBV7-8 | TGTGCCAGCAGCCCAGCTAGCGGGATGGCCTACGAGCAGTACTTC | CASSPASGMAYEQYF
TRBJ2-4 | . | . | TRBV4-1 | TGCGCCAGCAGCCAGGACACTTTAGCCAAAAACATTCAGTACTTC | CASSQDTLAKNIQYF
TRBJ2-3 | . | TRBD2 | TRBV27 | TGTGCCAGTTGGACTAGCGGGATGGCAGATACGCAGTATTTT | CASWTSGMADTQYF
TRBJ2-7 | once | . | TRBV4-2 | TGTGCCAGCAGCGAAGGCGGGACCACCTACGAGCAGTACTTC | CASSEGGTTYEQYF
TRBJ1-4 | . | TRBD1 | TRBV6-1 | TGTGCCAGCAGTGAAGGGCCTTACAGGGGAACAACTAATGAAAAACTGTTTTTT | CASSEGPYRGTTNEKLFF
TRBJ2-1 | . | . | TRBV7-9 | TGTGCCAGCAGCTCCCGGGAGTACAATGAGCAGTTCTTC | CASSSREYNEQFF
TRBJ1-2 | . | . | TRBV5-1 | TGCGCCAGCAGCTTGGAGGAGGAATGGACAGTTGGCTATGGCTACACCTTC | CASSLEEEWTVGYGYTF
TRBJ2-7 | . | TRBD2 | TRBV19 | TGTGCCAGTACCGAGACTAGCGGGAGATCTTTGGGGGCCTACGAGCAGTACTTC | CASTETSGRSLGAYEQYF
TRBJ2-3 | once | . | TRBV4-1 | TGCGCCAGCAGCCAAGACGGACGCAGCACAGATACGCAGTATTTT | CASSQDGRSTDTQYF
TRBJ2-1 | . | . | TRBV7-9 | TGTGCCAGCAGCTTTTCGAATGAGCAGTTCTTC | CASSFSNEQFF
TRBJ2-7 | . | TRBD1 | TRBV16 | TGTGCCAGCAGCCAATGGGGGACAGGGGGCGCCGGCCACGAGCAGTACTTC | CASSQWGTGGAGHEQYF
TRBJ1-1 | . | . | TRBV10-3 | TGTGCCACCCGTCAGGGAGACACTGAAGCTTTCTTT | CATRQGDTEAFF
TRBJ2-3 | . | TRBD1 | TRBV7-8 | TGTGCCAGCAGCTCCGGGACAGGGGGAACAGATACGCAGTATTTT | CASSSGTGGTDTQYF
TRBJ1-5 | . | TRBD1 | TRBV27 | TGTGCCAGCAGATCCGACAGGGGAGGCAATCAGCCCCAGCATTTT | CASRSDRGGNQPQHF
TRBJ2-7 | . | . | TRBV5-1 | TGCGCCAGCGCCCCCGGGGCGGGGAGCGAGCAGTACTTC | CASAPGAGSEQYF
TRBJ1-3 | . | . | TRBV9 | TGTGCCAGCAGTAATTCCGGTGAACCCTCTGGAAACACCATATATTTT | CASSNSGEPSGNTIYF
TRBJ2-7 | . | . | TRBV11-3 | TGTGCCAGCAGCGTAGGGCAGGTTCCCTACGAGCAGTACTTC | CASSVGQVPYEQYF
TRBJ2-6 | . | . | TRBV7-1 | TGTGCCAGCAGCACAGACACGAGGACAAGTCGGGCCAACGTCCTGACTTTC | CASSTDTRTSRANVLTF
TRBJ2-7 | . | TRBD2 | TRBV2 | TGTGCCAGCGGGCGGAGAGGGGACTACTACGAGCAGTACTTC | CASGRRGDYYEQYF
TRBJ1-5 | . | . | TRBV27 | TGTGCCAGCAGTGAGCGGGGGCTAATGAAGAATCAGCCCCAGCATTTT | CASSERGLMKNQPQHF
TRBJ2-3 | . | . | TRBV5-1 | TGCGCCAGCAGTACCGCACAAGGGTTGCGGGGAGATACGCAGTATTTT | CASSTAQGLRGDTQYF